Detailed here is one T cell receptor (beta chain). Its antigen is as yet unknown. The data were obtained in a study of graft-versus-host responses after intestinal transplantation. Across the study: Each recipient received a multivisceral, liver-intestinal, or isolated intestinal graft. Recipients across the board were started on anti-thymocyte globulin induction, then kept on tacrolimus and steroids for two to four years.

Sequencing was performed with immunoSEQ multiplex PCR; in TCRdb, only in-frame clones are kept and a portion is missing. The profile shows tens of thousands of clones, more than 90% of them singletons. The study's findings and limits: GvH clones appeared in recipient marrow, some first in ileum or blood. Declines in HvG clones occurring early post-transplant were associated with peak circulating GvH clone levels.

Sequenced here: unstimulated CD4+ T cells sorted from spleen or lymph node cells, sampled before intestinal transplant. This TCR was recovered from a human donor who received an intestinal transplant.

For the CDR3, the DNA is TGTGCCAGTAGTATGTCAGGGCCCAACACAGATACGCAGTATTTT. Translated, it gives CASSMSGPNTDTQYF. The chain has TRBV19 and TRBJ2-3, with D maybe TRBD1 (5 bases). The CDR3 contains 15 residues. Per germline, CDR1 LNHDA and CDR2 SQIVND (reference sequence). V was clipped by 3 bases and J by 2 bases, with 12 bases between them.